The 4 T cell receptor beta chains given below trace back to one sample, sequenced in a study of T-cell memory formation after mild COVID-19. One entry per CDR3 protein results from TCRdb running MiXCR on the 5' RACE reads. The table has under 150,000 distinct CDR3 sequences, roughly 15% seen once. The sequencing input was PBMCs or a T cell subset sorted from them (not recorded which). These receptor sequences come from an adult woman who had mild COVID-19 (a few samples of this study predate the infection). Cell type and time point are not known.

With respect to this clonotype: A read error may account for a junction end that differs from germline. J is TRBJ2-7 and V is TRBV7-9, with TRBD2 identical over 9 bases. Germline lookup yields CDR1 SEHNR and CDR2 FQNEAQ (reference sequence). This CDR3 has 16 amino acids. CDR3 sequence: CASSPFAGGFTYEQYF. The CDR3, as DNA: TGTGCCAGCAGCCCCTTTGCGGGAGGGTTCACCTACGAGCAGTACTTT. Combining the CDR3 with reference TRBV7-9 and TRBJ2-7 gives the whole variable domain DTGVSQNPRHKITKRGQNVTFRCDPISEHNRLYWYRQTLGQGPEFLTYFQNEAQLEKSRLLSDRFSAERPKGSFSTLEIQRTEQGDSAMYLCASSPFAGGFTYEQYFGPGTRLTVT.

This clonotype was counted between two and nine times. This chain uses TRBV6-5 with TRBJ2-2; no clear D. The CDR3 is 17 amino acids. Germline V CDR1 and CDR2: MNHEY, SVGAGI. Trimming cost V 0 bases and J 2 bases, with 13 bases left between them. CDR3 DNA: TGTGCCAGCAGTTACTCGATTAGAACAGTTAACACCGGGGAGCTGTTTTTT. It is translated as CASSYSIRTVNTGELFF.

CDR3 loop: CASSPGAIGYEQYF. For the CDR3, the DNA is TGTGCCAGCAGCCCGGGGGCGATCGGCTACGAGCAGTACTTC. The chain joins TRBV6-6 to TRBJ2-7; possibly TRBD1 or TRBD2 for D (6 bases each). The CDR3 runs 14 residues. Germline loops: CDR1 MNHNY, CDR2 SVGAGI (reference sequence). V was shortened by 6 bases and J by 3 bases, with 15 bases between the two germline ends.

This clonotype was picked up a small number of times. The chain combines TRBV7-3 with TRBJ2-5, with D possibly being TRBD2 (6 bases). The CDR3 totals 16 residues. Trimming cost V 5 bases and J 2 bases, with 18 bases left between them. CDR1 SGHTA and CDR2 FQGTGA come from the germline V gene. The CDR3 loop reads CASSLHGSSEQETQYF. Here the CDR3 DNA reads TGTGCCAGCAGCCTACACGGGAGCTCTGAACAAGAGACCCAGTACTTC.